Sequencing of this T cell receptor (beta chain) was carried out in a study of T cells in localized non-small cell lung cancer. CDR3 size: 16 residues. V lost 6 bases and J 5 bases, leaving 19 bases between the germline ends. CDR1 SGHNT and CDR2 YENEEA come from the germline V gene. Clones were sequenced by immunoSEQ multiplex PCR, and TCRdb holds only the in-frame ones, with some missing. The table has thousands of clones, roughly 47% seen once. The sequencing here drew on lung tumor tissue, taken before any cancer treatment. V usage is TRBV11-3 and J usage is TRBJ2-2; D uncertain. This TCR was recovered from a woman aged 35 to 75 with stage II squamous cell lung carcinoma. CDR3 protein: CASRSRGSLDTGELFF. The DNA for the CDR3 is TGTGCCAGCAGGTCTCGAGGTTCTTTAGATACCGGGGAGCTGTTTTTT.